Described below is a single TCR beta chain sequence and its context. The sample belongs to a study of T cell clones after liver transplantation. This table comes from immunoSEQ multiplex PCR, and its TCRdb copy is limited to in-frame clones, with some not included. The sample lists 65,000 to 95,000 clones, 75% to 85% occurring once. Thawed unstimulated PBMCs were FACS-sorted by CD3, CD4 and CD8 into two populations. V gave up 6 bases and J gave up 0 bases, with 11 bases separating them. Per germline, CDR1 MNHNY and CDR2 SVGAGI (reference sequence). The CDR3 is 14 residues long. This sample comprised CD4+ T cells from blood, obtained before liver transplant. This TCR was recovered from a human donor who received a liver transplant. This chain links TRBV6-6 with TRBJ1-2, with D perhaps TRBD1 (5 bases). The CDR3: CASSPGLTNYGYTF. The CDR3 DNA reads as TGTGCCAGCAGCCCGGGACTGACTAACTATGGCTACACCTTC.